This TCR beta chain is drawn from a study of T cell responses to AZD1222 COVID-19 vaccine (dated by TCRdb to the early 2020s). Notes on the research overall: TCR sequencing was performed for some 250 trial participants, of whom about 200 were given two doses of AZD1222 and around 26 were given two doses of MenACWY control vaccine. Trial participants were enrolled by age into subgroups of 18-55, 56-69 and 70-plus years, and around 150, 28 and 57 TCR-sequenced participants, respectively, were included in these subgroups.

Trimming accounts for 0 bases at V and 5 bases at J, while the number of junction bases matched to no gene is 5. For CDR1 and CDR2, the germline V gene lists SGDLS and YYNGEE. The CDR3 holds 15 amino acids from the cysteine to the phenylalanine. The entry retains the CDR3 DNA only, 45 bases that are in frame from base 1. The investigation overall reported the following: CD4 TCRs associated with the vaccine covered the entire spike protein, and the dominant responses were in regions 160-218 and 743-854. Conclusions about previously exposed vaccinees are limited, since just a handful of AZD1222 recipients were seropositive for SARS-CoV-2 at baseline. A significant rise in spike-specific TCR breadth and depth was observed after two AZD1222 doses relative to day 0 and relative to MenACWY recipients. Participants were mostly white British, with more females than males. The authors suggested clonal diversity may have been underestimated. Epitopes outside the regions mutated in the B.1.351 and B.1.1.7 variants were reportedly recognized by nearly half of the unique spike-specific TCRs. In the small 56-69-year group, the increase in depth fell short of significance, most likely because of low power. Because no day 14 peak-response samples were available, repertoires were characterized only after the peak T cell response.

As for this clone: The clone's antigen remains unknown. Nothing much larger sits one base from this clone, and base qualities are not available.

The sample's time point label is to be understood as: about 28 days (+/-7) after the second vaccine dose. Because spike-specific TCR depth and breadth did not differ between the two schedules, AZD1222 recipients who got a second dose at roughly 4 weeks were pooled with those who got a second dose at roughly 12 weeks. Vaccinee samples came from UK trials COV001 and COV002, including a single-blind randomized controlled phase 2/3 trial of AZD1222 (ChAdOx1 nCoV-19) in healthy adults. Trial participant PBMC samples were collected at day 0 and day 28 after the second dose for TCRbeta chain sequencing. The CDR3 regions of human TCRbeta chains were subjected to immunosequencing. In the original analysis: Repertoire TCRs were checked for matches against a reference library of SARS-CoV-2-specific TCRs that had been generated using the MIRA antigen-specificity platform. Breadth meant the fraction of unique TCRs that were SARS-CoV-2-associated, whereas depth meant the fraction of total T cells that were SARS-CoV-2-associated. Using the MIRA data, each spike-specific TCR was assigned both to the spike region to which the TCR was reactive and to a CD4 or CD8 class. Log10-transformed breadth and depth values were compared by one-way ANOVA with Sidak's multiple comparisons tests. The table was pulled from immuneACCESS by TCRdb, which kept in-frame rearrangements only. Such tables lose some clones; where checked, under half of the loss comes from unresolved V genes, and the rest has no known cause. V, J and clone size were drawn from that table, and D and trimming were deduced from the DNA. This sample comprises under 150,000 clones, roughly 90% of them detected only once. The ten largest clones capture under 2% of the sample.

The TCR sequence derives from an adult who received the AZD1222 COVID-19 vaccine. The chain uses TRBV9 and TRBJ1-5, with TRBD1 matching 7 junction bases. This specimen was peripheral blood, taken 28 days after the second AZD1222 dose. The sequenced DNA is TGTGCCAGCAGCGTAGGAGACAGGGTCGATCAGCCCCAGCATTTT. Translated, it reads CASSVGDRVDQPQHF.